The 26 T cell receptor beta chains below all came from one sample that was sequenced in a study of blood T cell repertoires in COVID-19 (dated by TCRdb to 2020 to 2021). Library preparation was by the immunoSEQ multiplex PCR assay. TCRdb obtained this table from immuneACCESS and retained in-frame rearrangements with V and J assigned. These tables miss some clones; where compared with another copy, unresolved V genes account for less than half of the shortfall, and the remainder is unexplained. This sample holds roughly 100,000 clones; 71% were observed only once. The top ten clones comprise 0.9% of the sample. The sample was peripheral blood. The receptors were sampled from a human donor with acute or convalescent COVID-19. The donor label of this sample is uncertain.

This clone was found a few times. The V and J genes are TRBV7-9 and TRBJ1-6; D perhaps matches TRBD1 (6 bases). CDR1 SEHNR and CDR2 FQNEAQ come from the germline V gene (reference sequence). The CDR3 contains 15 residues. V dropped 4 bases and J dropped 10 bases, with 17 bases sitting between them. CDR3 loop: CASSSDRFLRSPLHF. As DNA, the CDR3 is TGTGCCAGCAGCTCCGACAGGTTTCTCCGATCACCCCTCCACTTT.

The J gene is TRBJ1-6, the V gene TRBV11-2; 7 nucleotides match TRBD1. Trimming took 5 bases from V and 9 from J; bases not matched to a gene: 7. Germline CDR1 SGHAT, CDR2 FQNNGV. This CDR3 has 14 amino acids. This CDR3 reads CASSDQGVLSPLHF. The CDR3 nucleotides are TGTGCCAGCAGCGACCAGGGGGTGCTTTCACCCCTCCACTTT. Combining the CDR3 with reference TRBV11-2 and TRBJ1-6 gives the whole variable domain EAGVAQSPRYKIIEKRQSVAFWCNPISGHATLYWYQQILGQGPKLLIQFQNNGVVDDSQLPKDRFSAERLKGVDSTLKIQPAKLEDSAVYLCASSDQGVLSPLHFGNGTRLTVT.

The rearrangement joins TRBV10-3 to TRBJ2-2; TRBD1 agrees at 12 bases. Germline loops: CDR1 ENHRY, CDR2 SYGVKD. CDR3 length equals 18 residues. V lost 3 bases and J lost 5; bases outside the gene matches: 10. The CDR3 is CAISDNLGTGGRTGELFF. The CDR3 DNA sequence: TGTGCCATCAGTGATAACCTCGGGACAGGGGGCCGGACCGGGGAGCTGTTTTTT.

This chain connects TRBV7-9 to TRBJ2-2; 9 bases are a match to TRBD1. V shed 5 bases, J shed 7 bases, and the junction held 8 bases outside the gene matches. CDR3 length: 15 amino acids. Germline V gene sequence: CDR1 SEHNR, CDR2 FQNEAQ (reference sequence). In DNA form, the CDR3 reads TGTGCCAGCAGCCGAACAGGGGGCGGCGGCGGGGAGCTGTTTTTT. The encoded protein is CASSRTGGGGGELFF.

The gene calls are TRBV5-4 and TRBJ1-5, with D possibly TRBD1 on 5 matching bases. Between the trimmed V and J ends, which lost 0 bases and 8 bases, there was a span of 9 bases. The germline gives CDR1 SGHNT, CDR2 YYREEE (reference sequence). The CDR3 has 13 residues. The CDR3 reads CASSLGLTEPQHF. CDR3 nucleotide sequence: TGTGCCAGCAGCTTGGGGTTGACAGAGCCCCAGCATTTT.

The chain is built from TRBV19 and TRBJ1-5, with 10 bases that match TRBD1. CDR3 length: 15 residues. Germline V gene sequence: CDR1 LNHDA, CDR2 SQIVND (reference sequence). V was clipped by 6 bases and J by 4 bases; unmatched bases: 6. The CDR3, as DNA: TGTGCCAGTAGACCCGACAGGGGGCGGAATCAGCCCCAGCATTTT. This codes for CASRPDRGRNQPQHF.

The V and J genes are TRBV28 and TRBJ2-5; 10 bases fit TRBD2. The CDR3 runs to 17 residues. V shed 4 bases and J 2 bases; nucleotides not matched to a gene: 10. In germline, CDR1 is MDHEN, CDR2 SYDVKM. The CDR3 protein is CASSSSRLAGPQETQYF. CDR3 nucleotide sequence: TGTGCCAGCAGTTCCTCCAGACTAGCGGGCCCGCAAGAGACCCAGTACTTC.

V usage is TRBV12-5 and J usage is TRBJ2-3, with a weak D call TRBD2 (6 bases). The CDR3 is 14 amino acids. The V gene's germline CDR1 is LGHNT and CDR2 FRNRAP. Trimming cost V 1 base and J 2 bases, with 7 bases left between them. CDR3 region: CASGLGTTTDTQYF. CDR3 nucleotides: TGTGCTAGTGGTTTGGGGACTACCACAGATACGCAGTATTTT.

This chain uses TRBV18 with TRBJ2-3; 10 positions match TRBD1. Trimming took 2 bases from V and 4 from J; bases not matched to a gene: 3. There are 15 residues in the CDR3. The germline gives CDR1 KGHSH, CDR2 LQKENI. DNA for the CDR3: TGTGCCAGCTCACCAGACAGGGGGCAAGCAGATACGCAGTATTTT. This codes for CASSPDRGQADTQYF.

This clone was recorded a few times. The chain links TRBV19 to TRBJ1-5; TRBD1 matches at 8 bases. V trimming: 5 bases; J trimming: 7 bases; junction bases outside the gene matches: 16. The CDR3 is 17 residues long. Germline CDR1 LNHDA, CDR2 SQIVND (reference sequence). CDR3 residues: CASSAGWGLTGVQPQHF. In DNA form, the CDR3 reads TGTGCCAGTAGTGCGGGGTGGGGGCTGACAGGGGTACAGCCCCAGCATTTT.

This chain connects TRBV3-1 (or the pseudogene TRBV3-2) to TRBJ2-1, with 10 bases identical to TRBD2. In germline, CDR1 is LGHDT, CDR2 YNNKEL (reference sequence). Trimming removed 6 bases from V and 0 bases from J; junction bases left unmatched: 8. The CDR3 contains 17 residues. The CDR3, as DNA: TGTGCCAGCAGGCGATCAGCGGGGGGGAGCTCCTACAATGAGCAGTTCTTC. Encoded protein: CASRRSAGGSSYNEQFF.

The rearrangement links TRBV9 to TRBJ1-4, with D perhaps matching TRBD1 (6 bases). V lost 4 bases to trimming and J lost 0 bases, with 16 bases between them. CDR3 length: 17 residues. Germline-derived CDR1 and CDR2 are SGDLS and YYNGEE. DNA for the CDR3: TGTGCCAGCAGCCCTTCGGGGGGCATTGCAACTAATGAAAAACTGTTTTTT. This encodes CASSPSGGIATNEKLFF.

The genes are TRBV7-8 and TRBJ1-6, with 7 bases that match TRBD1. Germline V CDR1 and CDR2: SGHVS, FQNEAQ. This CDR3 has 14 amino acids. The ends lost 5 bases at V and 7 bases at J; junction bases unmatched: 5. CDR3 sequence (DNA): TGTGCCAGCAGCAGAGACAGGGCAAATTCACCCCTCCACTTT. This encodes CASSRDRANSPLHF.

V and J are TRBV7-8 and TRBJ1-5; maybe TRBD1 (6 bases). Trimming removed 5 bases at V and 0 bases at J, with 8 bases between. Germline V gene lookup returns CDR1 SGHVS and CDR2 FQNEAQ. There are 14 residues in the CDR3. The CDR3 sequence: CASSAQGSNQPQHF. CDR3 sequence (DNA): TGTGCCAGCAGCGCACAGGGTAGCAATCAGCCCCAGCATTTT.

This clone came up once. V is TRBV4-1 and J is TRBJ2-1; 15 bases agree with TRBD2. The germline V gene encodes CDR1 MGHRA and CDR2 YSYEKL. The CDR3 has 17 amino acids. The V gene end was trimmed by 3 bases and the J gene end by 7 bases; junction bases not matched to a gene: 7. The CDR3 sequence: CASSQRTSGGASNEQFF. CDR3 sequence (DNA): TGCGCCAGCAGCCAGCGGACTAGCGGGGGGGCCTCGAATGAGCAGTTCTTC.

The chain carries TRBV24-1 and TRBJ1-2; no clear D gene. Deletions cut 1 base from V and 8 bases from J, with 7 bases between. This CDR3 is 12 amino acids long. Germline loops: CDR1 KGHDR, CDR2 SFDVKD. The CDR3, as DNA: TGTGCCACCAGTGATTTTGGAGGAGGCTACACCTTC. Residues: CATSDFGGGYTF.

V is TRBV19 and J is TRBJ2-4; possible D gene TRBD1, 7 bases. V lost 7 bases and J 0 bases, leaving 13 bases between the germline ends. CDR1 and CDR2 from the germline V gene are LNHDA and SQIVND (reference sequence). This CDR3 has 15 residues. CDR3 coding DNA: TGTGCCAGTAAACAGGGGAGGCTAGCCAAAAACATTCAGTACTTC. Its translation: CASKQGRLAKNIQYF.

The rearrangement uses TRBV3-1 (or the pseudogene TRBV3-2) and TRBJ1-2; TRBD1 matches at 12 bases. J was trimmed by 9 bases and V by 5 bases; bases with no gene match: 7. CDR3 size: 14 residues. From germline, CDR1 is LGHDT and CDR2 YNNKEL (reference sequence). The DNA for the CDR3 is TGTGCCAGCAGCACGGGACAGGGGGCTTCGAGCTACACCTTC. Protein: CASSTGQGASSYTF.

This chain connects TRBV2 to TRBJ1-2; D might be TRBD1 (5 bases). From germline, CDR1 is SNHLY and CDR2 FYNNEI. The CDR3 is 13 residues long. The ends were cut back, 5 bases at V and 2 bases at J, with 9 bases in the middle. The CDR3 DNA reads as TGTGCCAGCAGTTGGGAGGGGAACTATGGCTACACCTTC. Its translation is CASSWEGNYGYTF. The whole variable domain, filled in from reference TRBV2 and TRBJ1-2, reads EPEVTQTPSHQVTQMGQEVILRCVPISNHLYFYWYRQILGQKVEFLVSFYNNEISEKSEIFDDQFSVERPDGSNFTLKIRSTKLEDSAMYFCASSWEGNYGYTFGSGTRLTVV.

The rearrangement links TRBV30 to TRBJ1-3; D is uncertain. CDR3 length equals 14 residues. The V end was cut by 2 bases, the J end by 1 base, with 9 bases between. Germline V gives CDR1 GTSNPN, CDR2 SVGIG (reference sequence). The CDR3 nucleotides read TGTGCCTGGAGTTACCTCGGTTCTGGAAACACCATATATTTT. This gives the protein CAWSYLGSGNTIYF.

A note on this clone: Other DNA sequences of this sample code for an identical CDR3. The chain carries TRBV6-5 and TRBJ1-2, with 7 nucleotides matching TRBD1. J lost 2 bases, V lost 2 bases, and 2 bases had no gene match. Germline V lookup: CDR1 MNHEY, CDR2 SVGAGI. The CDR3 is made up of 14 amino acids. The CDR3 here is CASSYLGQNYGYTF. Here the CDR3 DNA reads TGTGCCAGCAGTTACCTGGGACAGAACTATGGCTACACCTTC.

The J gene is TRBJ1-2, the V gene TRBV30; TRBD1 might be the D (5 bases). The V end was cut by 3 bases, the J end by 1 base, with 15 bases between. Germline CDR1 reads GTSNPN; CDR2 reads SVGIG (reference sequence). This CDR3 comprises 15 residues. CDR3 in DNA: TGTGCCTGGAGGGACCGATGGACAATTAACTATGGCTACACCTTC. It specifies CAWRDRWTINYGYTF.

This chain connects TRBV30 to TRBJ1-6; TRBD1 matches at 7 bases. This CDR3 comprises 17 residues. Germline V lookup: CDR1 GTSNPN, CDR2 SVGIG (reference sequence). After removal of 0 bases from V and 3 bases from J, the junction contained 8 bases not matched to a gene. CDR3 DNA sequence: TGTGCCTGGAGTGTTTGGACAGGCCGGAACTATAATTCACCCCTCCACTTT. It specifies CAWSVWTGRNYNSPLHF. The full variable domain, in which reference TRBV30 and TRBJ1-6 provide the parts outside the CDR3, is SQTIHQWPATLVQPVGSPLSLECTVEGTSNPNLYWYRQAAGRGLQLLFYSVGIGQISSEVPQNLSASRPQDRQFILSSKKLLLSDSGFYLCAWSVWTGRNYNSPLHFGNGTRLTVT.

The V call is TRBV6-5, the J call TRBJ1-2, with D perhaps matching TRBD1 (5 bases). Per the germline V gene, CDR1 is MNHEY and CDR2 is SVGAGI. The CDR3 covers 15 residues. V was trimmed by 0 bases and J by 5 bases, leaving 13 bases between them. CDR3 DNA sequence: TGTGCCAGCAGTTACTCGAGCGGGGGGTCTTATGGCTACACCTTC. Its translation: CASSYSSGGSYGYTF.

This chain links TRBV11-2 with TRBJ2-1, with TRBD1 matching 10 bases. This CDR3 contains 12 residues. Germline V lookup: CDR1 SGHAT, CDR2 FQNNGV. The ends lost 6 bases at V and 15 bases at J; junction bases unmatched: 8. The DNA for the CDR3 is TGTGCCAGCAGTCCTCGGACAGGGGGAATGTTCTTC. Translation gives CASSPRTGGMFF.

J is TRBJ2-5 and V is TRBV7-9, with 7 bases matching TRBD2. This CDR3 region has 16 residues. Germline CDR1 SEHNR, CDR2 FQNEAQ (reference sequence). The V and J ends lost 1 base and 1 base, in that order; junction bases with no gene match: 6. CDR3 nucleotides: TGTGCCAGCAGCTTAGGGGGGGGGACGACCCAAGAGACCCAGTACTTC. It specifies CASSLGGGTTQETQYF.